The subject of this entry is one TCR beta chain. This entry comes from a study of blood T cell repertoires in COVID-19. Study in general: The United States, Italy and Spain supplied acute and convalescent COVID-19 samples.

Seattle's cohort entered during active infection and was followed longitudinally. Per germline, CDR1 SGHTA and CDR2 FQGNSA. V lost 2 bases to trimming and J lost 1 base, with 8 bases between them. The CDR3 loop spans 14 amino acids. As processed by the authors: Estimation of nucleated cell counts was performed using reference gene primer amplification. Data came from immunoSEQ multiplex PCR; TCRdb stores just in-frame clones and leaves some out. V and J calls and clone size come straight from that table; D and trimming were deduced from the DNA. The sample has 250,000 to 350,000 clones; about four fifths are singletons.

The sample consisted of peripheral blood. The receptor's source is a human donor with COVID-19, enrolled during active disease. The donor label of this sample is uncertain. This sequence joins TRBV7-2 and TRBJ2-5; D possibly corresponds to TRBD1 (5 bases). CDR3 in DNA: TGTGCCAGCAGCTTAATGACAGTCCAAGAGACCCAGTACTTC. Translation gives CASSLMTVQETQYF.